These T cell receptor beta chains were read from a single sample in a study of CD8+ T cells in alopecia areata. Using immunoSEQ multiplex PCR, the repertoire was profiled, and TCRdb retains in-frame clones only, with some absent. This sample has 110,000 to 150,000 clones, with roughly three fifths found just once. Source: CD4+ T cells sorted from blood, taken at week 0. These receptor sequences come from a human donor with alopecia areata. Each CDR3 is given with its conserved first and last residue. Fields, in order: clone size, CDR3 length, V gene, D gene, J gene, CDR3 protein, CDR3 DNA. D genes are given only for firm matches. Rows give clone size only sometimes, using once, few, many, or a class for an expanded clone.

clone size: few; CDR3 length: 16; V gene: TRBV7-9; D gene: .; J gene: TRBJ2-7; CDR3 protein: CASSGIPGLETYEQYF; CDR3 DNA: TGTGCCAGCAGCGGCATCCCGGGACTGGAAACCTACGAGCAGTACTTC
clone size: .; CDR3 length: 15; V gene: TRBV25-1; D gene: .; J gene: TRBJ1-4; CDR3 protein: CASSPPGGSTEKLFF; CDR3 DNA: TGTGCCAGCAGCCCGCCTGGGGGGTCGACTGAAAAACTGTTTTTT
clone size: .; CDR3 length: 13; V gene: TRBV5-4; D gene: .; J gene: TRBJ2-4; CDR3 protein: CASSTVAQNIQYF; CDR3 DNA: TGTGCCAGCAGCACCGTGGCCCAAAACATTCAGTACTTC
clone size: few; CDR3 length: 10; V gene: TRBV20-1; D gene: .; J gene: TRBJ1-1; CDR3 protein: CSARIRGTFF; CDR3 DNA: TGCAGTGCTAGAATACGGGGAACTTTCTTT
clone size: .; CDR3 length: 12; V gene: TRBV6-1; D gene: .; J gene: TRBJ1-2; CDR3 protein: CASKQTNYGYTF; CDR3 DNA: TGTGCCAGCAAACAGACTAACTATGGCTACACCTTC
clone size: once; CDR3 length: 14; V gene: TRBV30; D gene: TRBD2; J gene: TRBJ2-5; CDR3 protein: CAWRLAGAGETQYF; CDR3 DNA: TGTGCCTGGAGACTAGCGGGGGCGGGAGAGACCCAGTACTTC
clone size: few; CDR3 length: 12; V gene: TRBV6-5; D gene: TRBD1; J gene: TRBJ1-1; CDR3 protein: CAVHRDRGRAFF; CDR3 DNA: TGTGCCGTCCACCGAGACAGGGGACGAGCTTTCTTT
clone size: .; CDR3 length: 13; V gene: TRBV7-2; D gene: .; J gene: TRBJ2-3; CDR3 protein: CASSLVGTDTQYF; CDR3 DNA: TGTGCCAGCAGCTTAGTAGGGACAGATACGCAGTATTTT
clone size: few; CDR3 length: 15; V gene: TRBV28; D gene: .; J gene: TRBJ2-7; CDR3 protein: CASSLPIGGRYEQYF; CDR3 DNA: TGTGCCAGCAGTTTACCGATAGGGGGAAGGTACGAGCAGTACTTC
clone size: few; CDR3 length: 14; V gene: TRBV10-3; D gene: .; J gene: TRBJ1-6; CDR3 protein: CAISQDLVNSPLHF; CDR3 DNA: TGTGCCATCAGTCAGGACTTGGTTAATTCACCCCTCCACTTT
clone size: few; CDR3 length: 14; V gene: TRBV6-6; D gene: .; J gene: TRBJ1-6; CDR3 protein: CASSSTGRNSPLHF; CDR3 DNA: TGTGCCAGCAGTTCTACAGGGCGGAATTCACCCCTCCACTTT
clone size: .; CDR3 length: 12; V gene: TRBV29-1; D gene: .; J gene: TRBJ1-4; CDR3 protein: CSVGAFNEKLFF; CDR3 DNA: TGCAGCGTTGGAGCCTTTAATGAAAAACTGTTTTTT
clone size: .; CDR3 length: 11; V gene: TRBV6-5; D gene: .; J gene: TRBJ1-1; CDR3 protein: CASMFLGEAFF; CDR3 DNA: TGTGCCAGCATGTTCCTGGGCGAAGCTTTCTTT
clone size: .; CDR3 length: 19; V gene: TRBV28; D gene: TRBD2; J gene: TRBJ2-3; CDR3 protein: CASSLTSGGANPSTDTQYF; CDR3 DNA: TGTGCCAGCAGTTTAACTAGCGGGGGGGCGAATCCTAGCACAGATACGCAGTATTTT
clone size: .; CDR3 length: 14; V gene: TRBV6-5; D gene: .; J gene: TRBJ1-2; CDR3 protein: CASSSPRTVLGYTF; CDR3 DNA: TGTGCCAGCAGCTCACCGAGGACAGTCCTCGGCTACACCTTC
clone size: .; CDR3 length: 15; V gene: TRBV7-2; D gene: .; J gene: TRBJ2-1; CDR3 protein: CASSLVGGSYNEQFF; CDR3 DNA: TGTGCCAGCAGCTTAGTGGGGGGCAGCTACAATGAGCAGTTCTTC
clone size: few; CDR3 length: 14; V gene: TRBV7-2; D gene: .; J gene: TRBJ2-7; CDR3 protein: CASSPSGTSYEQYF; CDR3 DNA: TGTGCCAGCAGCCCTTCGGGGACCTCCTACGAGCAGTACTTC
clone size: few; CDR3 length: 16; V gene: TRBV6-6; D gene: .; J gene: TRBJ2-1; CDR3 protein: CASSYSISHRGNEQFF; CDR3 DNA: TGTGCCAGCAGTTACTCGATTAGCCATAGAGGGAATGAGCAGTTCTTC
clone size: .; CDR3 length: 14; V gene: TRBV30; D gene: .; J gene: TRBJ2-3; CDR3 protein: CAWSGGSSADTQYF; CDR3 DNA: TGTGCCTGGAGTGGGGGGTCTTCGGCAGATACGCAGTATTTT
clone size: .; CDR3 length: 14; V gene: TRBV2; D gene: .; J gene: TRBJ2-6; CDR3 protein: CASKPSSGANVLTF; CDR3 DNA: TGTGCCAGCAAACCAAGCTCTGGGGCCAACGTCCTGACTTTC
clone size: few; CDR3 length: 14; V gene: TRBV7-2; D gene: .; J gene: TRBJ2-1; CDR3 protein: CASSLLGANNEQFF; CDR3 DNA: TGTGCCAGCAGCTTGCTGGGGGCAAACAATGAGCAGTTCTTC
clone size: .; CDR3 length: 11; V gene: TRBV4-2; D gene: .; J gene: TRBJ1-2; CDR3 protein: CASTSTYGYTF; CDR3 DNA: TGTGCCAGCACCTCGACCTATGGCTACACCTTC
clone size: .; CDR3 length: 15; V gene: TRBV29-1; D gene: TRBD1; J gene: TRBJ2-1; CDR3 protein: CSVGPGTGRVTEQFF; CDR3 DNA: TGCAGCGTTGGGCCTGGGACAGGGAGGGTCACTGAGCAGTTCTTC
clone size: .; CDR3 length: 13; V gene: TRBV29-1; D gene: TRBD1; J gene: TRBJ2-7; CDR3 protein: CSARGQTTAEQYF; CDR3 DNA: TGCAGCGCCCGGGGACAGACCACCGCCGAGCAGTACTTC
clone size: .; CDR3 length: 13; V gene: TRBV4-3; D gene: .; J gene: TRBJ1-1; CDR3 protein: CASSQEQGTEAFF; CDR3 DNA: TGCGCCAGCAGCCAAGAGCAGGGGACTGAAGCTTTCTTT
clone size: few; CDR3 length: 16; V gene: TRBV5-1; D gene: .; J gene: TRBJ2-6; CDR3 protein: CASSVDRTPGANVLTF; CDR3 DNA: TGCGCCAGCAGCGTCGACAGGACCCCTGGGGCCAACGTCCTGACTTTC
clone size: .; CDR3 length: 16; V gene: TRBV23-1; D gene: .; J gene: TRBJ1-5; CDR3 protein: CASSQSHIFRNQPQHF; CDR3 DNA: TGCGCCAGCAGTCAATCGCACATTTTCCGCAATCAGCCCCAGCATTTT
clone size: .; CDR3 length: 13; V gene: TRBV9; D gene: .; J gene: TRBJ2-2; CDR3 protein: CASSVGPTGELFF; CDR3 DNA: TGTGCCAGCAGCGTGGGTCCAACCGGGGAGCTGTTTTTT
clone size: .; CDR3 length: 12; V gene: TRBV19; D gene: .; J gene: TRBJ1-5; CDR3 protein: CASQDSNQPQHF; CDR3 DNA: TGTGCCAGCCAGGATAGCAATCAGCCCCAGCATTTT
clone size: few; CDR3 length: 18; V gene: TRBV6-1; D gene: .; J gene: TRBJ1-1; CDR3 protein: CASSEAAGFGARGTEAFF; CDR3 DNA: TGTGCCAGCAGTGAAGCCGCTGGTTTTGGGGCGCGAGGCACTGAAGCTTTCTTT
clone size: .; CDR3 length: 11; V gene: TRBV2; D gene: .; J gene: TRBJ2-1; CDR3 protein: CASSEYNEQFF; CDR3 DNA: TGTGCCAGCAGTGAGTACAATGAGCAGTTCTTC
clone size: .; CDR3 length: 14; V gene: TRBV2; D gene: TRBD1; J gene: TRBJ1-5; CDR3 protein: CASSEGQGNQPQHF; CDR3 DNA: TGTGCCAGCAGTGAGGGACAGGGCAATCAGCCCCAGCATTTT
clone size: .; CDR3 length: 11; V gene: TRBV6-5; D gene: .; J gene: TRBJ1-1; CDR3 protein: CASRAGTEAFF; CDR3 DNA: TGTGCCAGCAGGGCTGGGACTGAAGCTTTCTTT
clone size: .; CDR3 length: 14; V gene: TRBV5-6; D gene: TRBD1; J gene: TRBJ2-7; CDR3 protein: CASRREGQALEQYF; CDR3 DNA: TGTGCCAGCAGGCGTGAGGGACAGGCCCTCGAGCAGTACTTC
clone size: .; CDR3 length: 16; V gene: TRBV5-1; D gene: TRBD1; J gene: TRBJ1-1; CDR3 protein: CASSSTPGQGDTEAFF; CDR3 DNA: TGCGCCAGCAGCTCCACTCCGGGACAGGGAGACACTGAAGCTTTCTTT
clone size: .; CDR3 length: 15; V gene: TRBV29-1; D gene: TRBD2; J gene: TRBJ2-5; CDR3 protein: CSVGLLAGGRETQYF; CDR3 DNA: TGCAGCGTTGGATTATTAGCGGGGGGGCGGGAGACCCAGTACTTC
clone size: .; CDR3 length: 14; V gene: TRBV7-8; D gene: .; J gene: TRBJ1-4; CDR3 protein: CASSPGTSNEKLFF; CDR3 DNA: TGTGCCAGCAGCCCGGGCACCTCTAATGAAAAACTGTTTTTT
clone size: .; CDR3 length: 14; V gene: TRBV19; D gene: .; J gene: TRBJ1-4; CDR3 protein: CASSSGGPNEKLFF; CDR3 DNA: TGTGCCAGTAGTTCGGGGGGGCCGAATGAAAAACTGTTTTTT
clone size: .; CDR3 length: 13; V gene: TRBV29-1; D gene: .; J gene: TRBJ2-7; CDR3 protein: CSVELSIGDEQYF; CDR3 DNA: TGCAGCGTTGAACTGTCTATAGGGGACGAGCAGTACTTC
clone size: .; CDR3 length: 13; V gene: TRBV7-9; D gene: .; J gene: TRBJ1-5; CDR3 protein: CASSSALNQPQHF; CDR3 DNA: TGTGCCAGCAGCTCGGCGCTTAATCAGCCCCAGCATTTT
clone size: .; CDR3 length: 13; V gene: TRBV7-2; D gene: TRBD2; J gene: TRBJ2-3; CDR3 protein: CASGLAFRDTQYF; CDR3 DNA: TGTGCCAGCGGACTAGCGTTTCGAGATACGCAGTATTTT
clone size: .; CDR3 length: 15; V gene: TRBV19; D gene: TRBD1; J gene: TRBJ1-1; CDR3 protein: CASSTLGQGTTEAFF; CDR3 DNA: TGTGCCAGTAGTACCTTGGGACAGGGAACGACTGAAGCTTTCTTT
clone size: .; CDR3 length: 13; V gene: TRBV19; D gene: .; J gene: TRBJ2-5; CDR3 protein: CASGEGPRVTQYF; CDR3 DNA: TGTGCCAGTGGGGAAGGCCCTCGGGTGACCCAGTACTTC